The 9 T cell receptor beta chains presented below share a single source sample, sequenced in a study of hypomethylating agent response in myelodysplastic syndrome. Data came from immunoSEQ multiplex PCR; TCRdb stores just in-frame clones and leaves some out. The sample holds about 4,500 clones, roughly 80% seen once. This specimen consisted of bone marrow, obtained before or after starting hypomethylating agent treatment for myelodysplastic syndrome (not recorded which). The receptors originated from a human donor with myelodysplastic syndrome.

The genes are TRBV9 and TRBJ2-5, with D possibly being TRBD2 (6 bases). The CDR3 has 14 amino acids. Trimming removed 0 bases at V and 9 bases at J, with 15 bases between. Germline CDR1 SGDLS, CDR2 YYNGEE. DNA of the CDR3: TGTGCCAGCAGCGTAGATGCGGGAAGCGGGTCCCAGTACTTC. Amino acids: CASSVDAGSGSQYF.

The chain couples TRBV19 to TRBJ2-2, with D perhaps matching TRBD1 or TRBD2 (5 bases each). V gave up 3 bases and J gave up 4 bases, with 15 bases separating them. CDR1 and CDR2 (germline): LNHDA, SQIVND (reference sequence). This CDR3 has 16 residues. The CDR3 is CASSIWSGAGTGELFF. The CDR3 DNA follows: TGTGCCAGTAGTATTTGGTCCGGGGCCGGCACCGGGGAGCTGTTTTTT.

The chain carries TRBV21-1 and TRBJ2-1; the table's D call of TRBD2 was not tested on the DNA. TRBV21-1 constitutes a pseudogene. The CDR3 consists of 10 residues. The CDR3 DNA is TGTGCCAGCAGCCCGGGGGGGCAGTTCTTC. Its translation is CASSPGGQFF.

This clone was recorded a few times. The chain couples TRBV2 to TRBJ1-2; D might be TRBD1 (5 bases). V lost 4 bases to trimming and J lost 4 bases, with 13 bases between them. The germline CDR1 and CDR2 sequences are SNHLY and FYNNEI. The CDR3 length is 14 residues. The CDR3 sequence is CASSGRGRVYGYTF. The CDR3, as DNA: TGTGCCAGCAGTGGGCGGGGCAGAGTCTATGGCTACACCTTC.

The chain carries TRBV11-3 and TRBJ2-1; D possibly uses TRBD1 or TRBD2 (5 bases each). V gave up 2 bases and J gave up 8 bases, with 13 bases separating them. CDR1 SGHNT and CDR2 YENEEA come from the germline V gene. The CDR3 covers 14 residues. CDR3 amino acids: CASSLSGPLHEQFF. The CDR3 coding sequence is TGTGCCAGCAGCTTATCGGGGCCTCTTCATGAGCAGTTCTTC.

The V call is TRBV6-5, the J call TRBJ2-5; the D call may be TRBD1 or TRBD2 (5 bases each). The germline V gene has CDR1 MNHEY and CDR2 SVGAGI. V lost 6 bases and J 5 bases, leaving 16 bases between the germline ends. CDR3 length: 14 amino acids. CDR3 bases: TGTGCCAGCAGCCCCGGGGCGGCACGGGAGACCCAGTACTTC. Translated: CASSPGAARETQYF.

The genes are TRBV30 and TRBJ1-1; D not certain. This CDR3 comprises 11 residues. V was pared by 0 bases and J by 13 bases, with 12 bases between. Looked up from germline, CDR1 is GTSNPN and CDR2 is SVGIG (reference sequence). The CDR3 DNA reads as TGTGCCTGGAGTGTACTCCTTTCGGGTTTCTTT. Encoded protein: CAWSVLLSGFF.

V is TRBV29-1 and J is TRBJ1-4, with D hard to call. Germline V gene data show CDR1 as SQVTM and CDR2 as ANQGSEA. This CDR3 is 13 amino acids long. The germline V and J ends were trimmed by 7 bases and 8 bases, with 17 bases remaining between them. The CDR3 sequence: CSAFREDGEKLFF. The DNA for the CDR3 is TGCAGCGCCTTTCGGGAGGATGGGGAAAAACTGTTTTTT.

The rearrangement links TRBV28 to TRBJ1-2, with 8 bases identical to TRBD1. CDR1 and CDR2 (germline): MDHEN, SYDVKM. The V and J ends lost 6 bases and 6 bases, in that order; junction bases with no gene match: 6. This CDR3 contains 13 residues. The CDR3 nucleotides are TGTGCCAGCAGGGCGACAGGGGTGGATGGCTACACCTTC. Protein product: CASRATGVDGYTF.